Below, 10 T cell receptor beta chains from the same sample are listed, as sequenced in a study of CD8 T cells in Susac syndrome. Reverse transcription of 0.5 to 1 ug RNA was performed with random hexamers. TCRdb recomputed calls from the immunoSEQ multiplex PCR reads with MiXCR, one row per CDR3 protein. The table shows some 140,000 distinct CDR3 sequences, with around nine tenths occurring only once. Source material: CD8+ T cells from PBMCs. These receptor sequences come from a human donor with multiple sclerosis.

The chain joins TRBV27 to TRBJ1-5; a weak D match, TRBD1 (5 bases). CDR1 and CDR2 from the germline V gene are MNHEY and SMNVEV (reference sequence). This CDR3 spans 13 amino acids. Trimming left V 3 bases short and J 7 bases short, with 10 bases between. CDR3 coding DNA: TGTGCCAGCAGTTTTTCCGGGACCCAGCCCCAGCATTTT. Its protein is CASSFSGTQPQHF.

The CDR3 sequence: CASSEGRDEKLFF. The CDR3 DNA reads TGTGCCAGCTCCGAGGGGCGCGATGAAAAACTGTTTTTT. V and J are TRBV13 and TRBJ1-4, with D possibly being TRBD1 (5 bases). The CDR3 has 13 amino acids. Germline CDR1 and CDR2: PRHDT and FYEKMQ (reference sequence). The V end was cut by 8 bases, the J end by 6 bases, with 13 bases between. Drawing the rest from reference TRBV13 and TRBJ1-4, the complete variable domain is AAGVIQSPRHLIKEKRETATLKCYPIPRHDTVYWYQQGPGQDPQFLISFYEKMQSDKGSIPDRFSAQQFSDYHSELNMSSLELGDSALYFCASSEGRDEKLFFGSGTQLSVL.

The chain joins TRBV7-9 to TRBJ1-3; D not certain. The V gene's germline CDR1 is SEHNR and CDR2 FQNEAQ (reference sequence). The CDR3 extends over 15 amino acids. Trimming pared 5 bases from V and 2 bases from J, leaving 13 bases between. The CDR3 bases are TGTGCCAGCAGCCCTCGTAGCGATACTGGAAACACCATATATTTT. It specifies CASSPRSDTGNTIYF.

The chain joins TRBV6-2 or TRBV6-3 to TRBJ1-1; D uncertain. In germline, CDR1 is MNHEY, CDR2 SVGEGT. This CDR3 region has 15 residues. Deletions cut 7 bases from V and 4 bases from J, with 19 bases between. CDR3 DNA sequence: TGTGCCAGCATCCCTTCCGACCGGACGCTCACTGAAGCTTTCTTT. It yields the protein CASIPSDRTLTEAFF.

The chain couples TRBV27 to TRBJ2-3; no firm D call. This CDR3 comprises 13 residues. V was pared by 2 bases and J by 2 bases, with 5 bases between. Germline V gives CDR1 MNHEY, CDR2 SMNVEV (reference sequence). The CDR3 DNA is TGTGCCAGCAGTTTAGGACCCACAGATACGCAGTATTTT. Residues: CASSLGPTDTQYF.

This rearrangement joins TRBV7-9 to TRBJ1-2; D might be TRBD1 (5 bases). The CDR3 has 14 amino acids. Trimming took 1 base from V and 7 from J, leaving 13 bases between them. Germline-derived CDR1 and CDR2 are SEHNR and FQNEAQ (reference sequence). The CDR3 region has the DNA TGTGCCAGCAGCTTAGACGGGGGGACGAGTGGCTACACCTTC. The encoded protein is CASSLDGGTSGYTF. The whole variable domain, remainder taken from reference TRBV7-9 and TRBJ1-2, is DTGVSQNPRHKITKRGQNVTFRCDPISEHNRLYWYRQTLGQGPEFLTYFQNEAQLEKSRLLSDRFSAERPKGSFSTLEIQRTEQGDSAMYLCASSLDGGTSGYTFGSGTRLTVV.

Only one count was recorded for this clonotype. This sequence joins TRBV6-6 and TRBJ2-1, with TRBD1 identical over 9 bases. Germline-derived CDR1 and CDR2 are MNHNY and SVGAGI (reference sequence). The V and J ends lost 6 bases and 0 bases, in that order; junction bases with no gene match: 6. The CDR3 sequence is 16 residues long. The CDR3 region has the DNA TGTGCCAGCAGGGTCGGGACAGGGAGCTCCTACAATGAGCAGTTCTTC. This encodes CASRVGTGSSYNEQFF.

CDR3 DNA: TGTGCCAGCGTCCCCGGGACAGGGGCCCCCTACGAGCAGTACTTC. It is translated as CASVPGTGAPYEQYF. The chain links TRBV27 to TRBJ2-7; TRBD1 matches at 10 bases. Germline loops: CDR1 MNHEY, CDR2 SMNVEV (reference sequence). This CDR3 is 15 amino acids long. Unmatched junction bases numbered 9, after V lost 8 bases and J lost 2 bases.

The chain couples TRBV27 to TRBJ2-2; D possibly corresponds to TRBD1 (5 bases). The V gene lost 1 base and the J gene lost 4 bases, with 13 bases spanning the gap. The CDR3 has 16 residues. Germline CDR1 is MNHEY and CDR2 is SMNVEV (reference sequence). The CDR3 DNA sequence: TGTGCCAGCAGTTTATTACTGGGGCTTGGCACCGGGGAGCTGTTTTTT. Translating it yields CASSLLLGLGTGELFF.

The rearrangement uses TRBV20-1 and TRBJ2-3, with TRBD1 matching 12 bases. Germline CDR1 reads DFQATT; CDR2 reads SNEGSKA (reference sequence). After removal of 6 bases from V and 5 bases from J, the junction contained 9 bases not matched to a gene. This CDR3 is 15 amino acids long. CDR3 sequence (DNA): TGCAGTGCCTCCCGGGACAGGGGGCAGAAAGATACGCAGTATTTT. Its translation: CSASRDRGQKDTQYF.